Listed here are 11 T cell receptor beta chains from one sample, sequenced in a study of tumor and adjacent non-tumor tissue in lung cancer (dated by TCRdb to between 2018 and 2020). RNA was extracted from bulk unsorted tissue and checked for quality with a NanoDrop ND-1000 and an Agilent 2100. Receptors were amplified or captured by multiplex PCR. The sequencer was an Illumina HiSeq 2500. TCRbeta libraries were constructed through three rounds of nested PCR with primers (Table S4) according to protocols adapted from ARM-PCR. TCRdb reran the public reads through fastp at Q25 and MiXCR, keeping productive beta chains. Each record represents a unique CDR3 protein, reported with the most common genes and DNA among its rows. For this sample there are about 76,000 distinct CDR3 sequences; approximately 68% appear just once. Clones ranked in the top ten supply roughly 12% of the sample. The sequencing input was lung tumor tissue. Receptors originate from a woman in her seventies with non-small cell lung cancer.

With regard to this clonotype: As the CDR3 is not closed by the conserved phenylalanine or tryptophan, this likely results from a read error. The V call is TRBV6-6, the J call TRBJ2-3; TRBD2 is a possible D gene (6 bases). The CDR3 sequence is 15 residues long. Deletions cut 2 bases from V and 4 bases from J, with 13 bases between. The germline CDR1 and CDR2 sequences are MNHNY and SVGAGI (reference sequence). The DNA for the CDR3 is TGTGCCAGCAGTTACCCGAGTACTAGCTCAGATACGCAGTATTAT. Its protein is CASSYPSTSSDTQYY.

A remark on this clonotype: Because it lacks the conserved phenylalanine or tryptophan at the end, this CDR3 is likely a read error. It is unclear where the CDR3 begins or ends on the DNA, so no DNA is shown, and the CDR3 is as TCRdb lists it. This chain connects TRBV29-1 to TRBJ2-1; the D call TRBD1 from the table was never checked on the DNA. The CDR3 contains 13 residues when both ends are counted. CDR1 and CDR2 (germline): SQVTM, ANQGSEA. The CDR3 region is CSVAGTVNNEQSL.

About this clonotype: The junction and the germline gene differ at one end; a read error may be behind it. The V and J genes are TRBV7-9 and TRBJ1-6, with D unresolved. The CDR3 totals 14 residues. CDR1 is SEHNR, CDR2 FQNEAQ, per germline (reference sequence). CDR3 bases: TGTGCCAGCAGCTCACCACAGAGCGGTTCACCCTTCCACTTT. Amino acid sequence: CASSSPQSGSPFHF. The complete variable domain, with remaining parts taken from reference TRBV7-9 and TRBJ1-6, reads DTGVSQNPRHKITKRGQNVTFRCDPISEHNRLYWYRQTLGQGPEFLTYFQNEAQLEKSRLLSDRFSAERPKGSFSTLEIQRTEQGDSAMYLCASSSPQSGSPFHFGNGTRLTVT.

For this clonotype: A single base separates this from a much larger clone, so it may be a read error. This chain links TRBV20-1 with TRBJ2-3; no clear D gene. The CDR3 covers 15 residues. Germline CDR1 DFQATT, CDR2 SNEGSKA (reference sequence). The CDR3 coding sequence is TGCAGTGCTCCAGGACCATTCACTGGCACAGATGCGCAGTATTTT. It codes for CSAPGPFTGTDAQYF.

In the case of this clonotype: A read error may account for a junction end that differs from germline. This chain uses TRBV5-5 with TRBJ2-7; no definite D call. Germline lookup yields CDR1 SGHKS and CDR2 YYEKEE (reference sequence). The CDR3 runs 15 residues. The CDR3 here is CANSLARCDTYEQYF. For the CDR3, the DNA is TGTGCCAACAGCTTGGCCAGGTGCGATACCTACGAGCAGTACTTC.

A remark on this clonotype: Lacking the conserved final phenylalanine or tryptophan, this CDR3 likely reflects a read error. The chain is built from TRBV5-5 and TRBJ2-7; maybe TRBD2 (5 bases). The CDR3 has 15 residues. The germline gives CDR1 SGHKS, CDR2 YYEKEE (reference sequence). This CDR3 reads CPSSYTSASVYEQYS. DNA of the CDR3: TGTCCCAGCAGCTATACTAGTGCGAGCGTCTACGAGCAGTACTCC.

Comment on this clonotype: Sequence at one end of the junction differs from germline and may be a read error. The chain uses TRBV4-1 and TRBJ2-7; unclear D gene. The CDR3 has 15 amino acids. CDR1 is MGHRA, CDR2 YSYEKL, per germline. The CDR3 loop reads CASSQGGQATYDQYF. The CDR3 nucleotides read TGCGCCAGCAGCCAAGGTGGCCAAGCAACCTACGATCAGTATTTC.

This clonotype has more than one count but fewer than ten. This chain links TRBV6-5 with TRBJ1-5; unclear D gene. Germline V gene sequence: CDR1 MNHEY, CDR2 SVGAGI. The CDR3 is made up of 14 amino acids. The germline V and J ends were trimmed by 5 bases and 9 bases, with 17 bases remaining between them. CDR3 in amino acids: CASSPVRGQGPQHF. CDR3 in DNA: TGTGCCAGCAGTCCCGTTCGGGGTCAAGGGCCCCAGCATTTT.

Comments on this clonotype: A read error may produce the germline difference seen at one junction end. The rearrangement joins TRBV10-1 to TRBJ2-1, with 9 bases aligning to TRBD2. Germline V gene data show CDR1 as WNHNN and CDR2 as SYGVQD (reference sequence). The CDR3 totals 13 residues. CDR3 sequence (DNA): TGCGCCAGCTTTAAAGTGACTAGCGGCGAGCAGTTCTTT. Translating gives CASFKVTSGEQFF.

Worth noting for this clonotype: This may be a read error, as it is one base from a much larger clone. V and J are TRBV28 and TRBJ1-2; D is possibly TRBD1 (5 bases). Germline CDR1 is MDHEN and CDR2 is SYDVKM. Between the trimmed V and J ends, which lost 10 bases and 7 bases, there was a span of 19 bases. The length of the CDR3 is 13 residues. CDR3 loop: CANNERVGGGYTF. Here the CDR3 DNA reads TGTGCCAACAACGAACGGGTGGGGGGTGGCTACACCTTC.

Notes on this clonotype: The conserved final phenylalanine or tryptophan is absent from the CDR3, which likely points to a read error. The V and J genes are TRBV12-3 or TRBV12-4 and TRBJ2-2; D may be TRBD2 (6 bases). The CDR3 contains 16 residues. V was cut by 6 bases and J by 0 bases, with 14 bases left in between. This chain's CDR3 is CASSRLVSSNTGELFL. Written as DNA, the CDR3 is TGTGCCAGCAGCCGACTAGTGTCCTCGAACACCGGGGAGCTGTTTCTT.